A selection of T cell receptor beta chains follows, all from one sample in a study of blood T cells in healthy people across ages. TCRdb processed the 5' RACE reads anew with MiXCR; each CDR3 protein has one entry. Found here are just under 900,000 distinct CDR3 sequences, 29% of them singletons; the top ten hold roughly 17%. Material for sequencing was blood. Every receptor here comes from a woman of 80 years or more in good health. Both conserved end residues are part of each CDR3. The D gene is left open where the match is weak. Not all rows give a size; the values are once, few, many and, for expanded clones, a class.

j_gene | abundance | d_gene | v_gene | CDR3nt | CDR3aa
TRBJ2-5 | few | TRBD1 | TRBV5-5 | TGTGCCAGCAGCGAGGGACAGGTCTACAAGACCCAGTACTTC | CASSEGQVYKTQYF
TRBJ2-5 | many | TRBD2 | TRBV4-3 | TGCGCCAGCAGCCACGGGTCGCTGCGGGGGGGCCCGGAGACCCAGTACTTC | CASSHGSLRGGPETQYF
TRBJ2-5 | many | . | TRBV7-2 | TGTGCCAGCAGCCGCATGGAGACCCAGTACTTC | CASSRMETQYF
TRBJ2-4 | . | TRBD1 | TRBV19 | TGTGCCAGTAGTAAAACAGGGGTTGCCGAGCAGCACTTC | CASSKTGVAEQHF
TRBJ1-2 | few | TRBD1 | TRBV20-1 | TGCAGGGCTAGAGGGACAGACTATGGCTACACCTTC | CRARGTDYGYTF
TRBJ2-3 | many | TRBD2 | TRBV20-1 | TGCAGTGCTACTCGGACTAGATCAGCAGATACGCAGTATTTT | CSATRTRSADTQYF
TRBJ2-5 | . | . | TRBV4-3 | TGCGCCAGCAGCCCAAGGGGTGGCCAAGAGACCCCGTACTTC | CASSPRGGQETPYF
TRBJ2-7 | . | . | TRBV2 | TGTGCCAGCAAAGGGTATGTTTACGGGCAGTACTTC | CASKGYVYGQYF
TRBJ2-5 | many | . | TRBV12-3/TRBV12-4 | TGTGCCAGCAGTTTTGGAACCAAAGAGACCCAGTACTTC | CASSFGTKETQYF
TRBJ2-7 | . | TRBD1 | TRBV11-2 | TGTGCCAGCAGCTTAGCTGCCGGTGACAGGGCCTACGAGCAGTACTTC | CASSLAAGDRAYEQYF
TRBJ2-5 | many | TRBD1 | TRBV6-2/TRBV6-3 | TGTGCCAGCAGTAGGGGACAGGGGGGCCAAGAGACCCAGTACTTC | CASSRGQGGQETQYF